Listed below are T cell receptor beta chains from one sample, sequenced in a study of blood T cells in healthy people across ages. TCRdb used MiXCR to reprocess the 5' RACE reads, holding one entry per CDR3 protein. The sample includes 710,000 or so distinct CDR3 sequences, roughly 20% of them seen just once. Sequences were obtained from blood. The receptor set was obtained from a man aged 65 to 85 in good health. Each CDR3 is given without its conserved first and last residue.

V	J	CDR3
TRBV25-1	TRBJ1-4	ASSTGTRNEKLF
TRBV6-4	TRBJ2-4	ASRAGTALPRNIQY
TRBV20-1	TRBJ2-2	SARGANGNTGELF
TRBV19	TRBJ2-4	ASSMGGTSGPKAKNIQY
TRBV12-3/TRBV12-4	TRBJ2-1	ASSPQGGNYNEQF
TRBV11-2	TRBJ2-3	ASSHVAGSTDTQY
TRBV5-1	TRBJ1-2	ASSLAQEYGYT
TRBV10-1	TRBJ2-3	ASSEGATRDTQY
TRBV5-1	TRBJ2-5	ASSLGSTQETQY
TRBV29-1	TRBJ2-3	SVSRGTATDTQY
TRBV4-2	TRBJ2-2	ASSQEPWTGAGELF
TRBV3-1	TRBJ1-6	ASSQEQGAGKRNSPLH
TRBV4-1	TRBJ2-1	ASREGLAVVYEQF
TRBV29-1	TRBJ2-7	SVEGAGGYEQY
TRBV11-3	TRBJ2-3	ASSLLAEPGGDTQY
TRBV11-1	TRBJ2-6	ASSLFGALFTGANVLT
TRBV24-1	TRBJ2-2	ATSDSGSGVAGELF
TRBV28	TRBJ2-3	VSSLSTDTQY
TRBV7-2	TRBJ2-5	ASSPTSDPRETQY
TRBV18	TRBJ1-2	ASSPTGDNYGYT
TRBV3-1	TRBJ1-1	ASSQNPGEAEAF
TRBV12-3/TRBV12-4	.	ASSMGHLYEQF
TRBV7-2	.	ASSLGSGRVETQY
TRBV20-1	.	SARGGGASEQY
TRBV29-1	TRBJ2-3	SVEAGAVTDTQY
TRBV29-1	TRBJ1-1	SGGEGNTEAF
TRBV28	TRBJ2-3	ASSLYPGTGSDTQY
TRBV20-1	TRBJ2-2	SARAFRPGRGGELF
TRBV12-3/TRBV12-4	TRBJ2-4	ASRVSGGGQNIQY
TRBV2	TRBJ2-4	ASTGRYIQY
TRBV9	TRBJ2-7	ASSPRQHQSYEQY
TRBV7-2	TRBJ1-3	ASRVSSGNTIY
TRBV3-1	TRBJ2-5	ASSLRTGRRMETQY